This TCR beta chain was obtained from a study of TIL therapy for anti-PD-1-resistant metastatic lung cancer. Study background: Tumors were harvested before any PD-1/PD-L1 blockade. Median tumor PD-L1 proportion score was 6%.

Trimming removed 4 bases at V and 2 bases at J, with 12 bases between. The CDR3 loop spans 14 amino acids. CDR1 and CDR2 (germline): MDHEN, SYDVKM. The libraries were made with immunoSEQ v3. Survey-level samples got around 2.1 million read pairs; deep-level samples got about 5-6.5 million. Assay: immunoSEQ multiplex PCR; the TCRdb copy retains only in-frame clones and omits some. Found here are just under 60,000 clones, 55% to 70% of them singletons; the top ten hold over 6.5%. The time point denotes: pre-treatment sample, taken before nivolumab and TIL therapy. The sample in question was blood, obtained at baseline. J is TRBJ2-7 and V is TRBV28, with D perhaps matching TRBD1 (6 bases). The clonotype originates from a person between 30 and 80 years old with non-small cell lung cancer. CDR3 residues: CASSSSGVPYEQYF. In DNA, the CDR3 is TGTGCCAGCAGTTCATCAGGGGTCCCCTACGAGCAGTACTTC.